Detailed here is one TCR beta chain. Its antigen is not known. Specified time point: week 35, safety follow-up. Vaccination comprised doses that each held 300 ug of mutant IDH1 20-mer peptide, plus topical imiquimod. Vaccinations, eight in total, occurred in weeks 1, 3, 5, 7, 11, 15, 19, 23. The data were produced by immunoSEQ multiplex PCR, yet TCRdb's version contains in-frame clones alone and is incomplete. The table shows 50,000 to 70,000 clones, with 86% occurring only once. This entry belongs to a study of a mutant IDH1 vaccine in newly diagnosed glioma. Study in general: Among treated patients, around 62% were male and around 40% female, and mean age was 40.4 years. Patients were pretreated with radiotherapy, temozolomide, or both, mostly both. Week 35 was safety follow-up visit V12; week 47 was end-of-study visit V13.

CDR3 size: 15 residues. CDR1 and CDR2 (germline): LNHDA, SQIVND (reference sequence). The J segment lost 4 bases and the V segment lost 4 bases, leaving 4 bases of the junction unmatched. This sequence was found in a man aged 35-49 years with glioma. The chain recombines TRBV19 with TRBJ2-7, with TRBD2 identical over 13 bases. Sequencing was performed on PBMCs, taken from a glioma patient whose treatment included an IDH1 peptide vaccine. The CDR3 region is CASSTGLAGVYEQYF. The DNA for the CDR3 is TGTGCCAGTAGTACAGGACTAGCGGGGGTATACGAGCAGTACTTC. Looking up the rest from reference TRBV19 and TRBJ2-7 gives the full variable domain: DGGITQSPKYLFRKEGQNVTLSCEQNLNHDAMYWYRQDPGQGLRLIYYSQIVNDFQKGDIAEGYSVSREKKESFPLTVTSAQKNPTAFYLCASSTGLAGVYEQYFGPGTRLTVT.